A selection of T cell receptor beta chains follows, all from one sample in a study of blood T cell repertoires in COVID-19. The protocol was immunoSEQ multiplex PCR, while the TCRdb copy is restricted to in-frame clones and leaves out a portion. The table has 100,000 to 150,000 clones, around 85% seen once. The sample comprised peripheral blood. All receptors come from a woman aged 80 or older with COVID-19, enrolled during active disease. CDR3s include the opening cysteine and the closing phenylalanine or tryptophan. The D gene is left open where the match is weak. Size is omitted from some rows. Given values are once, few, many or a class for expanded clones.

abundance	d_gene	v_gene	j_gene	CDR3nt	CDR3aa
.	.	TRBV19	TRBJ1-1	TGTGCCAGTAGTATTAATTTGGACAGACCAGCTTTCTTT	CASSINLDRPAFF
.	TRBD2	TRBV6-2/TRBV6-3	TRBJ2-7	TGTGCCAGCAGTTACTCGACTAGCGTCAGCTACGAGCAGTACTTC	CASSYSTSVSYEQYF
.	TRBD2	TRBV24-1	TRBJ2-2	TGTGCCACCAGTCCAGCGGGAGGTTTTACCGGGGAGCTGTTTTTT	CATSPAGGFTGELFF
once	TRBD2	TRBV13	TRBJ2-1	TGTGCCAGCTTCACTAGCGCCTACAATGAGCAGTTCTTC	CASFTSAYNEQFF
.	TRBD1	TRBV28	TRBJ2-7	TGTGCCAGCAGTAGACAGGGGGAGTCCTACGAGCAGTACTTC	CASSRQGESYEQYF
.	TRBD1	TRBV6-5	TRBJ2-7	TGTGCCAGCAGTCAGACAGGGGGCGGCTCCTACGAGCAGTACTTC	CASSQTGGGSYEQYF
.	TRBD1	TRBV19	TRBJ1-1	TGTGCCAGTAGTAGGGACAGGATGAACACTGAAGCTTTCTTT	CASSRDRMNTEAFF
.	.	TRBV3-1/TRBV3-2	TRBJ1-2	TGTGCCAGCAGCCAGAGGAGCTATGGCTACACCTTC	CASSQRSYGYTF
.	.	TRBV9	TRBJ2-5	TGTGCCAGCAGCGGCCATTTGGGGAGATCGGGAGAGACCCAGTACTTC	CASSGHLGRSGETQYF
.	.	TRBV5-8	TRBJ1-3	TGTGCCAGCAGCTTATTCAGGGCCGGAAACACCATATATTTT	CASSLFRAGNTIYF
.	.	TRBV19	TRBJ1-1	TGTGCCAGTAGTAACCGACTTGGACAGTCCAACACTGAAGCTTTCTTT	CASSNRLGQSNTEAFF
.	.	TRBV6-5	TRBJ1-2	TGTGCCAGCAGTCTGGGTACAGGGTTGGGCTACACCTTC	CASSLGTGLGYTF
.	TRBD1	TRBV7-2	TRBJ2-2	TGTGCCAGCAGCCCTAGGGGAGGGACAGGGGTCTTTCGGGCCGGGGAGCTGTTTTTT	CASSPRGGTGVFRAGELFF
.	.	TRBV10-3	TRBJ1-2	TGTGCCATCACCGCACAGGATGGCTACACCTTC	CAITAQDGYTF
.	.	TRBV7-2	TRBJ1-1	TGTGCCAGCAGCCCAGTGGGGCAGTTTGAAGCTTTCTTT	CASSPVGQFEAFF
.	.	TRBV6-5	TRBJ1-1	TGTGCCAGCAGCCTAAGAGGTACTGAAGCTTTCTTT	CASSLRGTEAFF
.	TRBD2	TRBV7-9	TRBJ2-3	TGTGCCAGCAGCTTCGCTAGCGGGAGCACAGATACGCAGTATTTT	CASSFASGSTDTQYF
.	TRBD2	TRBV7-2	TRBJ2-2	TGTGCCAGCAGCTTGTTACTAGCGGTAAACACCGGGGAGCTGTTTTTT	CASSLLLAVNTGELFF
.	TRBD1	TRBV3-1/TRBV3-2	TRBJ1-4	TGTGCCAGCAGCCAATTGACAGGGATGGATGAAAAACTGTTTTTT	CASSQLTGMDEKLFF
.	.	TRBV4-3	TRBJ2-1	TGCGCCAGCAGCCGAGACGGTAGCGATCCCAGCTCCTACAATGAGCAGTTCTTC	CASSRDGSDPSSYNEQFF
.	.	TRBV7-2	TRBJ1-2	TGTGCCTCCTTTCGGGGGGCGCGCCCCGATGGCTACACCTTC	CASFRGARPDGYTF
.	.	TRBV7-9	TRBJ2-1	TGTGCCAGCAGCTTGCTTACAGAGAGTTCCTACAATGAGCAGTTCTTC	CASSLLTESSYNEQFF
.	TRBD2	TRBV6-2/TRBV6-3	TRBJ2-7	TGTGCCAGCAGTCCCCTTCTGGGACTAGCGGGAGCAGACGAGCAGTACTTC	CASSPLLGLAGADEQYF
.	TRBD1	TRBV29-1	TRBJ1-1	TGCAGCGCGGCGTTCTCAGGGGGCCACGTGAACACTGAAGCTTTCTTT	CSAAFSGGHVNTEAFF
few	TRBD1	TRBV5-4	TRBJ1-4	TGTGCCAGCAGTCCCGGGACAGCTAATGAAAAACTGTTTTTT	CASSPGTANEKLFF
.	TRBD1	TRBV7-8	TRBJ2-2	TGTGCCAGCAGCTTCGGGACAGTGGGATTCACCGGGGAGCTGTTTTTT	CASSFGTVGFTGELFF
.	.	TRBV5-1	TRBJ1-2	TGCGCCAGCAGCTCCTCATCGGGGGACTACTATGGCTACACCTTC	CASSSSSGDYYGYTF
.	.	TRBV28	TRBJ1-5	TGTGCCGGGCGCGGGGCCAATCAGCCCCAGCATTTT	CAGRGANQPQHF
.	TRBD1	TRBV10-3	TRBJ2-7	TGTGCCACTAAAGGGGACAGTCCCTACGAGCAGTACTTC	CATKGDSPYEQYF
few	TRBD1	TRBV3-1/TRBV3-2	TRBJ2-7	TGTGCCACCTCCCAGCCGGGACAGAATACCATGAGATGCTACGAGCAGTACTTC	CATSQPGQNTMRCYEQYF
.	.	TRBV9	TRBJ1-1	TGTGCCAGCAGCGTAGGAGGATTTGATATGAACACTGAAGCTTTCTTT	CASSVGGFDMNTEAFF
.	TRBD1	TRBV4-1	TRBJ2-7	TGCGCCAGCAGCCACTCCGGGACAGGGGGATACGAGCAGTACTTC	CASSHSGTGGYEQYF
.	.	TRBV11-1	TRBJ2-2	TGTGCCAGCAGCTCCTATAGCGGGAACACCGGGGAGCTGTTTTTT	CASSSYSGNTGELFF
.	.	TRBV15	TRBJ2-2	TGTGCCACCAGCAGAGATCGGGGGTACACCGGGGAGCTGTTTTTT	CATSRDRGYTGELFF
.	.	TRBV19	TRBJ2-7	TGTGCCAGTAACGATCGGGTTGGGGAGCAGTACTTC	CASNDRVGEQYF
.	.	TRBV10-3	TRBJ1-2	TGTGCCATCAGTGAGTCGAAAGGGGGTGACTATGGCTACACCTTC	CAISESKGGDYGYTF
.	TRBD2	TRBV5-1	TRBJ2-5	TGCGCCAGCAGCCGATCCGGGACTAGCAAACAAGAGACCCAGTACTTC	CASSRSGTSKQETQYF
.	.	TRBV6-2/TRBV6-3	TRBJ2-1	TGTGCCAGCAGCACCCCCCTCAGCGGCATACCCTACAATGAGCAGTTCTTC	CASSTPLSGIPYNEQFF
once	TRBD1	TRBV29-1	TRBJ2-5	TGCAGCGTTGATAGAAACAGGGGGCAGGGAGAGACCCAGTACTTC	CSVDRNRGQGETQYF
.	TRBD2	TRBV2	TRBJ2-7	TGTGCCAGCAGCCCCGGACTAGCGGGAGGATACGAGCAGTACTTC	CASSPGLAGGYEQYF
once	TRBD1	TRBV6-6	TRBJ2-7	TGTGCCAGCAGTTACACGGGACAGGGGGTGGAAGAGCAGTACTTC	CASSYTGQGVEEQYF
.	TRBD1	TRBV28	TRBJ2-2	TGTGCCAGCATGATAGTACAGGGGGCTTCCGGGGAGCTGTTTTTT	CASMIVQGASGELFF
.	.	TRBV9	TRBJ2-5	TGTGCCAGCAGCTCCCGCACGGGGTCCTTGTACCAAGAGACCCAGTACTTC	CASSSRTGSLYQETQYF